This T cell receptor (beta chain) stems from a study of blood T cell repertoires in COVID-19. About the research overall: The samples span acute and convalescent COVID-19 from the United States, Italy and Spain.

CDR3 length: 13 amino acids. The V and J ends lost 5 bases and 4 bases, in that order; junction bases with no gene match: 3. Source study methods: Amplification of reference gene primers provided the estimated nucleated cell counts. Libraries were prepared by immunoSEQ multiplex PCR; TCRdb keeps only in-frame clonotypes and omits some of them. From that table come the V and J calls and clone size; the DNA was used to work out D and trimming. The table lists about 190,000 clones, 75% to 90% of them singletons. The receptor's source is a man in his forties with acute or convalescent COVID-19. The sample consisted of peripheral blood. The chain joins TRBV12-3 or TRBV12-4 to TRBJ1-2; 8 bases agree with TRBD1. CDR3 sequence: CASSQGAVYGYTF. The CDR3 DNA reads as TGTGCCAGCAGTCAGGGGGCGGTCTATGGCTACACCTTC.